What follows is one T cell receptor beta chain and its context. This specimen belongs to a study of blood T cell repertoires in COVID-19. Unmatched junction bases numbered 5, after V lost 4 bases and J lost 3 bases. The length of the CDR3 is 14 residues. Germline V gives CDR1 SGHAT, CDR2 FQNNGV. Method: immunoSEQ multiplex PCR; TCRdb's copy keeps in-frame clones and lacks some. The sample has under 250,000 clones; over 80% are singletons. Material for sequencing was PBMCs or T cells enriched from blood (not recorded which). The V gene is TRBV11-2, the J gene TRBJ1-2, with 7 bases identical to TRBD1. This TCR came from a young woman with acute COVID-19. The chain's CDR3 is CASSSIDRDYGYTF. The DNA for the CDR3 is TGTGCCAGCAGCTCGATAGACAGGGACTATGGCTACACCTTC.